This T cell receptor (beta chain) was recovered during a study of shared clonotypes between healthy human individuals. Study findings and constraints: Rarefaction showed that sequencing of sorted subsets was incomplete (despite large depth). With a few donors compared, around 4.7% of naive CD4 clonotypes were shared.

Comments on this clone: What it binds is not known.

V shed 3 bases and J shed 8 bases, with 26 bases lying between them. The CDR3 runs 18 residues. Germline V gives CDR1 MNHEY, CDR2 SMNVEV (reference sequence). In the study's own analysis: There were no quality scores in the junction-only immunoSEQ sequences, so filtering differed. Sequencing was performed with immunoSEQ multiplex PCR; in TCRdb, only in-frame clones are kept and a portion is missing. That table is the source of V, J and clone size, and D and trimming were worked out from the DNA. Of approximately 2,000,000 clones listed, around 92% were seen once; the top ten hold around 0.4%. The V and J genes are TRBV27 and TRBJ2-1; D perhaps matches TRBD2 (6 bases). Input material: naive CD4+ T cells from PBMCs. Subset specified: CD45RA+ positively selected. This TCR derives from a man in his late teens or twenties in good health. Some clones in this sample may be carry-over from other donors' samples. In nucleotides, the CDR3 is TGTGCCAGCAGTTTTAGTCCCCGGACGGCCGCGGGGCGGGATGAGCAGTTCTTC. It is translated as CASSFSPRTAAGRDEQFF.